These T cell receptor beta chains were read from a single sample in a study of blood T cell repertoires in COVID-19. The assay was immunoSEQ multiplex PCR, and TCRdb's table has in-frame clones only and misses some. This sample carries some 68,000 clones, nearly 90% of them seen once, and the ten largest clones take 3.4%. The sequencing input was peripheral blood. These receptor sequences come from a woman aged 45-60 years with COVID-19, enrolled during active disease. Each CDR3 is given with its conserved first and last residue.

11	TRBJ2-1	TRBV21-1	CASTPRNEQFF
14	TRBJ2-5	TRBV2	CASRERTGEATQYF
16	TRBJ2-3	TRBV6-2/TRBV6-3	CASSYSREGATDTQYF
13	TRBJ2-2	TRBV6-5	CASSRFNTGELFF
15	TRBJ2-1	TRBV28	CASRPLAGAYNEQFF
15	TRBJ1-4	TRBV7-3	CASSQAGGTNEKLFF
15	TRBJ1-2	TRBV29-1	CSVELRDRGDYGYTF
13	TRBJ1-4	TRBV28	CASRPGQLEKLFF
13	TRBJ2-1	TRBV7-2	CASSLARQGQQFF
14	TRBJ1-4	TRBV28	CASSFPSTAGKLFF
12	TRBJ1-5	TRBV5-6	CASSLVRGPQHF
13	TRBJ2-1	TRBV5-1	CASSLAVNNEQFF
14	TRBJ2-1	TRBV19	CASSRVIAPNEQFF
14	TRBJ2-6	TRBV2	CASSERAGANVLTF
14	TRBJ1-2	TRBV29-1	CSVEDRGQNYGYTF
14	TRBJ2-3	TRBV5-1	CASTEVAGADTQYF
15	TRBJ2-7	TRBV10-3	CAISGRRAFSYEQYF
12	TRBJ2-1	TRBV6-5	CASNRGEGEQFF
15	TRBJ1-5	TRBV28	CASRTTGVGNQPQHF
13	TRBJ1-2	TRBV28	CASGDTGWYGYTF
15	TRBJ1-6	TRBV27	CASGQGSSYNSPLHF
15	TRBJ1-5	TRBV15	CATSGTQGRGQPQHF
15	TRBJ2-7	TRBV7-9	CASSLAGTSPYEQYF
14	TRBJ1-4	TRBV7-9	CASSLDRGLEKLFF
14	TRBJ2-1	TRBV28	CASSETDWGNEQFF
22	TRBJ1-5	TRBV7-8	CASSRAALYAAQTGGTHQPQHF
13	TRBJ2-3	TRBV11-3	CASSLGGTDTQYF
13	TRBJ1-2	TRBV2	CASSGGGYYGYTF
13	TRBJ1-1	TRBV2	CARGTGGGTEAFF
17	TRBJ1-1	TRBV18	CASSRQGAGVMATEAFF
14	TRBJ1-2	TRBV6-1	CASSITIPGSGYTF
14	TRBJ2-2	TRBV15	CATSMGGNTGELFF
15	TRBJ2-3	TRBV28	CASTLTGGLTDTQYF
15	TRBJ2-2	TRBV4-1	CASRAGTENTGELFF
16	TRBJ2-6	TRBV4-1	CASSLIQGTGANVLTF
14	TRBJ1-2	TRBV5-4	CASSAPDRSYGYTF
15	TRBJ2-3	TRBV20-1	CSASDRTRSTDTQYF
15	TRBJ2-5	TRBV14	CASSRDRGRQETQYF
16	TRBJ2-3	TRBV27	CASSPRLAVLTDTQYF
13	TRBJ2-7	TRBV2	CASRRGVFVEQYF
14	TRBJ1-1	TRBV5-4	CASSLGAAYTEAFF
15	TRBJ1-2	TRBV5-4	CASSLLGGVSYGYTF
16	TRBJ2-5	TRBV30	CAWSVSGRASGETQYF
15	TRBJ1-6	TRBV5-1	CASSLAGTVKSPLHF
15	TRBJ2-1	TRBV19	CASSMQGVTYNEQFF
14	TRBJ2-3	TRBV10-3	CAISEGQGTDTQYF
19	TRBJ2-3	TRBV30	CAWSVRSSIAGGPADTQYF
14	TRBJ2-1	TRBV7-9	CASSLEGSGAEQFF
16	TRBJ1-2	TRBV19	CASSISPAGGPRGYTF
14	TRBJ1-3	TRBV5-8	CASSFRGNGNTIYF
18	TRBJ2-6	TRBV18	CASSPRDRGTSGANVLTF
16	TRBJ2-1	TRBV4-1	CASTPTGTGRVDEQFF
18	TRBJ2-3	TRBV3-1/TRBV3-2	CASSRRLAGVFDTDTQYF
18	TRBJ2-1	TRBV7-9	CASSGPIILAGGYNEQFF
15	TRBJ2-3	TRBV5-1	CASSFTRGQTDTQYF